The 20 T cell receptor beta chains in this list originate from one sample, sequenced in a study of B cell selection in AIRE deficiency (dated by TCRdb to the late 2010s). Conventional CD4 T cells were sorted as cells that were CD4+CD127+. The library was built by means of the immunoSEQ multiplex PCR assay. TCRdb's version of the immuneACCESS table is confined to in-frame rearrangements and falls short of the full clone set. An unresolved V gene accounts for under half of the shortfall where checked; the remainder is of unknown origin. This sample lists fewer than 25,000 clones; roughly 97% were detected once. Around 0.3% of the sample lies in the top ten. The specimen sequenced was conventional CD4+ T cells sorted from PBMCs. Every receptor here comes from a human donor with AIRE deficiency.

CDR3: CASSQEGGLGSPEQYF. The CDR3 DNA follows: TGTGCCAGCAGCCAAGAAGGGGGACTAGGAAGCCCCGAGCAGTACTTC. The chain employs TRBV4-2 and TRBJ2-7; TRBD2 agrees at 8 bases. The CDR3 extends over 16 amino acids. Germline V gene lookup returns CDR1 LGHNA and CDR2 YNFKEQ. Losses at the gene ends were 0 bases for V and 6 bases for J; bases not matched to a gene: 10.

The rearrangement uses TRBV4-2 and TRBJ2-7, with unresolved D. Trimming stripped 5 bases from V and 0 bases from J, with 11 bases between. CDR1 is LGHNA and CDR2 is YNFKEQ in the germline V gene. This CDR3 comprises 14 residues. The CDR3 DNA sequence: TGTGCCAGCAGCTTGGGAAGCGTCTCCTACGAGCAGTACTTC. It codes for CASSLGSVSYEQYF.

This sequence joins TRBV4-2 and TRBJ2-3; D tentatively reads TRBD1 or TRBD2 (5 bases each). The germline V and J ends were trimmed by 0 bases and 3 bases, with 16 bases remaining between them. The CDR3 is 17 amino acids. Germline V gene data show CDR1 as LGHNA and CDR2 as YNFKEQ. The CDR3 loop is CASSQERRGTWTDTQYF. The CDR3 coding sequence is TGTGCCAGCAGCCAAGAACGGCGTGGGACCTGGACAGATACGCAGTATTTT.

The chain employs TRBV4-1 and TRBJ2-5; a weak D match, TRBD2 (5 bases). The V gene lost 1 base and the J gene lost 5 bases, with 17 bases spanning the gap. The length of the CDR3 is 16 residues. Germline V gene sequence: CDR1 MGHRA, CDR2 YSYEKL. This CDR3 reads CASSQGGGRGSETQYF. DNA for the CDR3: TGCGCCAGCAGCCAAGGAGGCGGTCGGGGTTCGGAGACCCAGTACTTC.

This chain joins TRBV19 and TRBJ1-2; D might be TRBD1 (6 bases). The germline V gene encodes CDR1 LNHDA and CDR2 SQIVND (reference sequence). This CDR3 region has 13 residues. V lost 7 bases, J lost 0 bases, and 9 bases lay in between. The CDR3 DNA is TGTGCCAGTACAAGGGGGGCTAACTATGGCTACACCTTC. It yields the protein CASTRGANYGYTF.

The genes are TRBV4-2 and TRBJ2-2; 7 bases match TRBD1. The V gene's germline CDR1 is LGHNA and CDR2 YNFKEQ. The CDR3 is 18 amino acids. J was trimmed by 1 base and V by 4 bases; bases with no gene match: 12. The CDR3 nucleotides read TGTGCCAGCAGCCGGGAACTCGGACAGGCCCAGAACACCGGGGAGCTGTTTTTT. This codes for CASSRELGQAQNTGELFF.

This clone is a singleton in its sample. This chain uses TRBV5-1 with TRBJ2-3; 8 positions agree with TRBD1. CDR3 length: 13 amino acids. The germline V gene encodes CDR1 SGHRS and CDR2 YFSETQ. The junction had 3 bases not matched to a gene; V was cut back by 3 bases and J by 6 bases. CDR3 sequence (DNA): TGCGCCAGCAGCTCCTACAGGGGGGATACGCAGTATTTT. This gives the protein CASSSYRGDTQYF.

V usage is TRBV5-1 and J usage is TRBJ1-5; TRBD1 aligns across 7 bases. The germline CDR1 and CDR2 sequences are SGHRS and YFSETQ. The CDR3 runs to 15 residues. The ends lost 4 bases at V and 3 bases at J; junction bases unmatched: 7. CDR3 residues: CASSLLGTDNQPQHF. The CDR3 nucleotides are TGCGCCAGCAGCCTGCTGGGGACAGACAATCAGCCCCAGCATTTT. The variable domain in full, completed from reference TRBV5-1 and TRBJ1-5, reads KAGVTQTPRYLIKTRGQQVTLSCSPISGHRSVSWYQQTPGQGLQFLFEYFSETQRNKGNFPGRFSGRQFSNSRSEMNVSTLELGDSALYLCASSLLGTDNQPQHFGDGTRLSIL.

This rearrangement joins TRBV7-2 to TRBJ1-2, with TRBD1 matching over 7 bases. V shed 5 bases and J 4 bases; nucleotides not matched to a gene: 7. The germline gives CDR1 SGHTA, CDR2 FQGNSA. The CDR3 is 14 amino acids. CDR3 sequence reads: CASSPGQALYGYTF. The CDR3 DNA reads as TGTGCCAGCAGCCCCGGACAGGCCCTCTATGGCTACACCTTC. Using reference TRBV7-2 and TRBJ1-2 for the parts outside the CDR3, the full variable domain is GAGVSQSPSNKVTEKGKDVELRCDPISGHTALYWYRQSLGQGLEFLIYFQGNSAPDKSGLPSDRFSAERTGGSVSTLTIQRTQQEDSAVYLCASSPGQALYGYTFGSGTRLTVV.

The chain joins TRBV7-2 to TRBJ2-1, with TRBD1 as a possible D gene (6 bases). This CDR3 comprises 16 residues. Germline V gene data show CDR1 as SGHTA and CDR2 as FQGNSA. The V end lost 5 bases, the J end lost 2 bases, and 16 bases lay between the germline ends. CDR3 amino acids: CASSMNRVNPYNEQFF. In nucleotides, the CDR3 is TGTGCCAGCAGCATGAACAGGGTCAACCCCTACAATGAGCAGTTCTTC.

The chain combines TRBV5-4 with TRBJ1-1; TRBD1 matches at 7 bases. This CDR3 contains 14 residues. The germline V gene has CDR1 SGHNT and CDR2 YYREEE (reference sequence). V lost 4 bases and J lost 4; bases outside the gene matches: 7. CDR3 coding DNA: TGTGCCAGCAGCCCCCGACAGGGTGTCACTGAAGCTTTCTTT. Translating gives CASSPRQGVTEAFF. The whole variable domain, remainder taken from reference TRBV5-4 and TRBJ1-1, is ETGVTQSPTHLIKTRGQQVTLRCSSQSGHNTVSWYQQALGQGPQFIFQYYREEENGRGNFPPRFSGLQFPNYSSELNVNALELDDSALYLCASSPRQGVTEAFFGQGTRLTVV.

This chain links TRBV29-1 with TRBJ1-6, with 7 nucleotides matching TRBD1. The ends lost 6 bases at V and 10 bases at J; junction bases unmatched: 9. The germline CDR1 and CDR2 sequences are SQVTM and ANQGSEA. The CDR3 length is 13 residues. Here the CDR3 reads CSVGDSLESPLHF. CDR3 bases: TGCAGCGTAGGGGACAGCTTAGAGTCACCCCTCCACTTT.

This chain uses TRBV5-1 with TRBJ2-3, with 9 positions matching TRBD2. The CDR3 has 15 amino acids. CDR1 is SGHRS and CDR2 is YFSETQ in the germline V gene. The ends lost 4 bases at V and 3 bases at J; junction bases unmatched: 6. The CDR3 DNA reads TGCGCCAGCAGCCCCGTAGCGGGGGCGACAGATACGCAGTATTTT. This translates into CASSPVAGATDTQYF.

The V gene is TRBV9, the J gene TRBJ2-5; 13 positions agree with TRBD2. CDR1 and CDR2 from the germline V gene are SGDLS and YYNGEE. The trim removed 7 bases at V and 5 bases at J, leaving 8 bases unmatched. The CDR3 consists of 15 residues. Here the CDR3 DNA reads TGTGCCAGCCAGGGACTAGCGGGATCCTGGGAGACCCAGTACTTC. It specifies CASQGLAGSWETQYF.

For the CDR3, the DNA is TGCGCCAGTGCTGTTACGAACACCGGGGAGCTGTTTTTT. It translates to CASAVTNTGELFF. This chain uses TRBV5-1 with TRBJ2-2; the D is unclear. The CDR3 is made up of 13 amino acids. Germline CDR1 SGHRS, CDR2 YFSETQ. V was cut by 8 bases and J by 0 bases, with 8 bases left in between.

The V gene is TRBV7-2, the J gene TRBJ2-3, with a possible D match to TRBD1 (6 bases). Per germline, CDR1 SGHTA and CDR2 FQGNSA. Trimming pared 3 bases from V and 5 bases from J, leaving 18 bases between. The CDR3 contains 16 residues. DNA for the CDR3: TGTGCCAGCAGCTTTAATTGGGGGCAGGGGCTAGATACGCAGTATTTT. Amino acids: CASSFNWGQGLDTQYF.

V and J are TRBV18 and TRBJ2-1; D call uncertain. Germline V CDR1 and CDR2: KGHSH, LQKENI. This CDR3 has 15 residues. The V end lost 1 base, the J end lost 2 bases, and 9 bases lay between the germline ends. DNA of the CDR3: TGTGCCAGCTCACCACTAACAGCCCCCTACAATGAGCAGTTCTTC. Protein sequence: CASSPLTAPYNEQFF.

The V call is TRBV11-2, the J call TRBJ1-6; D is possibly TRBD1 (6 bases). CDR1 is SGHAT, CDR2 FQNNGV, per germline. CDR3 length: 16 amino acids. V lost 5 bases to trimming and J lost 0 bases, with 11 bases between them. In DNA form, the CDR3 reads TGTGCCAGCAGCACCGTGACAGGCTCCTATAATTCACCCCTCCACTTT. The encoded protein is CASSTVTGSYNSPLHF.

CDR3 loop: CASSSQGNYGYTF. In DNA, the CDR3 is TGTGCCAGCAGCTCACAGGGAAACTATGGCTACACCTTC. This rearrangement joins TRBV7-2 to TRBJ1-2, with TRBD1 as a possible D gene (6 bases). The CDR3 is 13 amino acids. Per germline, CDR1 SGHTA and CDR2 FQGNSA. V was trimmed by 4 bases and J by 2 bases, leaving 8 bases between them.

The chain joins TRBV6-5 to TRBJ1-1; a weak D match, TRBD1 (6 bases). The CDR3 contains 14 residues. V lost 6 bases to trimming and J lost 1 base, with 12 bases between them. The germline gives CDR1 MNHEY, CDR2 SVGAGI. CDR3 coding DNA: TGTGCCAGCAGGTCACAGGGAGGGAACACTGAAGCTTTCTTT. Translating gives CASRSQGGNTEAFF.